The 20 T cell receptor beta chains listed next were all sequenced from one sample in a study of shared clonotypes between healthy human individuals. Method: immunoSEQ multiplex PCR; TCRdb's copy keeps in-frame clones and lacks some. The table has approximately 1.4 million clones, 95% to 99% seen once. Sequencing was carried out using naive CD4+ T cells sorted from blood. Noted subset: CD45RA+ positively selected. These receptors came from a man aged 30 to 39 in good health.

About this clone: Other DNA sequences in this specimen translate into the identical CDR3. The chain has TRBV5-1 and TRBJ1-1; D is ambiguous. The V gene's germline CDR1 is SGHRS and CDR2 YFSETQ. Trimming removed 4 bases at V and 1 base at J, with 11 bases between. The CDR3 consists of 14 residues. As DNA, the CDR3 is TGCGCCAGCAGCCCCGGCCCAGCGAACACTGAAGCTTTCTTT. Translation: CASSPGPANTEAFF.

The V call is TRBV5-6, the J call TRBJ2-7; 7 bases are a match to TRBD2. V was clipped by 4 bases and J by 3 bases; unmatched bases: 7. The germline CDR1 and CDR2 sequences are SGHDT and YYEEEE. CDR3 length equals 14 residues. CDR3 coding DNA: TGTGCCAGCAGCCCTCCGGGAGGCGGCTACGAGCAGTACTTC. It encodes CASSPPGGGYEQYF. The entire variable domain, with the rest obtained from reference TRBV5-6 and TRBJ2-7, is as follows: DAGVTQSPTHLIKTRGQQVTLRCSPKSGHDTVSWYQQALGQGPQFIFQYYEEEERQRGNFPDRFSGHQFPNYSSELNVNALLLGDSALYLCASSPPGGGYEQYFGPGTRLTVT.

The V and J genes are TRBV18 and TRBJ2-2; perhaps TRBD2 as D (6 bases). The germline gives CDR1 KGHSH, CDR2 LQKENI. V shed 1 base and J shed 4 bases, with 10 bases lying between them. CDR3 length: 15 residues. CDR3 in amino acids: CASSPLAVRTGELFF. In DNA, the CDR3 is TGTGCCAGCTCACCACTAGCGGTCCGCACCGGGGAGCTGTTTTTT.

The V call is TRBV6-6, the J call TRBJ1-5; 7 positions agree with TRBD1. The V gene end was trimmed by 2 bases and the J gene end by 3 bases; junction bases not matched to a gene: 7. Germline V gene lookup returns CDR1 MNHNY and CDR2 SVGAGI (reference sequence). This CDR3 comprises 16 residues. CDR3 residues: CASSYTIDRDNQPQHF. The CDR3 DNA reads TGTGCCAGCAGTTACACAATCGACAGGGACAATCAGCCCCAGCATTTT.

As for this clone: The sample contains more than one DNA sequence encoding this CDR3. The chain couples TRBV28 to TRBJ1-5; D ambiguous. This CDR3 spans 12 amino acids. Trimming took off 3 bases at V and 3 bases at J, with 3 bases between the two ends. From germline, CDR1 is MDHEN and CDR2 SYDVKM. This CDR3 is CASSFLNQPQHF. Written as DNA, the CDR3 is TGTGCCAGCAGTTTCCTCAATCAGCCCCAGCATTTT.

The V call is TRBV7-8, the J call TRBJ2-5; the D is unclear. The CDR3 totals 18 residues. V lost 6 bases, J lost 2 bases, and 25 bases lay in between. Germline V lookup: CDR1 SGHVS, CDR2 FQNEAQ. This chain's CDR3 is CASSRRRGMVASQETQYF. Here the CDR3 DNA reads TGTGCCAGCAGTCGCCGGAGAGGAATGGTGGCAAGTCAAGAGACCCAGTACTTC.

The CDR3 nucleotides read TGTGCCAGCATCCCGGGACGTCAAGAGACCCAGTACTTC. Protein product: CASIPGRQETQYF. The chain has TRBV28 and TRBJ2-5; perhaps D is TRBD1 or TRBD2 (5 bases each). This CDR3 comprises 13 residues. The ends were cut back, 7 bases at V and 2 bases at J, with 11 bases in the middle. Germline CDR1 is MDHEN and CDR2 is SYDVKM.

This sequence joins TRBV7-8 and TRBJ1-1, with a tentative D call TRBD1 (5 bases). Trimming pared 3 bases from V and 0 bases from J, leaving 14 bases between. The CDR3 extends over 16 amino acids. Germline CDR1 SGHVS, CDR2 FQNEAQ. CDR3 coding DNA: TGTGCCAGCAGCTTGCGGCAGGGAAACATGAACACTGAAGCTTTCTTT. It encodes CASSLRQGNMNTEAFF.

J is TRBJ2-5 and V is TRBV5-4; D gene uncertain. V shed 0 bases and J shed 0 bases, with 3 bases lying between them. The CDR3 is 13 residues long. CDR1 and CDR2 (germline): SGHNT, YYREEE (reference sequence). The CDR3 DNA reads TGTGCCAGCAGCTTGGCAGACCAAGAGACCCAGTACTTC. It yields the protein CASSLADQETQYF.

CDR3 nucleotide sequence: TGTGCCAGCAGCCCCCGAGAAGGGATTGACACTGAAGCTTTCTTT. Residues: CASSPREGIDTEAFF. J is TRBJ1-1 and V is TRBV11-2; no firm D call. The CDR3 extends over 15 amino acids. The germline V gene has CDR1 SGHAT and CDR2 FQNNGV. V was shortened by 5 bases and J by 3 bases, with 16 bases between the two germline ends.

CDR3 region: CATSRSNIPGLTYEQYF. CDR3 bases: TGTGCCACCAGCAGAAGTAACATACCGGGACTCACTTACGAGCAGTACTTC. The chain carries TRBV15 and TRBJ2-7; D is possibly TRBD2 (6 bases). This CDR3 spans 17 amino acids. V lost 2 bases, J lost 4 bases, and 21 bases lay in between. Germline-derived CDR1 and CDR2 are LNHNV and YYDKDF (reference sequence).

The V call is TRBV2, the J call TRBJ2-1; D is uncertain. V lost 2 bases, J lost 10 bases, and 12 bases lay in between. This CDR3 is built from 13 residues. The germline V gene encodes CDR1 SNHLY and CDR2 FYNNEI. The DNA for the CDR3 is TGTGCCAGCAGTGAAAATTTCAGTGGGGAGCAGTTCTTC. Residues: CASSENFSGEQFF.

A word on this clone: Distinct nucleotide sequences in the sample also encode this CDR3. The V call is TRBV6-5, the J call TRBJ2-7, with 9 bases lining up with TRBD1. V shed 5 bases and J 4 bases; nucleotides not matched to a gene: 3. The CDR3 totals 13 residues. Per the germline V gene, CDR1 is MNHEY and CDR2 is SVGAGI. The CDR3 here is CASSRDRAYEQYF. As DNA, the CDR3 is TGTGCCAGCAGTCGGGACAGGGCTTACGAGCAGTACTTC.

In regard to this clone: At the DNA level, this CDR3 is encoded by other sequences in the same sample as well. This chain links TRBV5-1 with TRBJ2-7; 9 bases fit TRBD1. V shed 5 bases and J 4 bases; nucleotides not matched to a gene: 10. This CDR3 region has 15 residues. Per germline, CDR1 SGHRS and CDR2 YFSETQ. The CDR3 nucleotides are TGCGCCAGCAGTTCAACCGGGACAGGGTCGTACGAGCAGTACTTC. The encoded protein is CASSSTGTGSYEQYF.

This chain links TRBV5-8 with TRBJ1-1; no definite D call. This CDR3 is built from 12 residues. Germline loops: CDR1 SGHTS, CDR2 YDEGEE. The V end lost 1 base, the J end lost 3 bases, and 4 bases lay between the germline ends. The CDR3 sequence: CASSLPYTEAFF. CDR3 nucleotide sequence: TGTGCCAGCAGCTTGCCCTACACTGAAGCTTTCTTT.

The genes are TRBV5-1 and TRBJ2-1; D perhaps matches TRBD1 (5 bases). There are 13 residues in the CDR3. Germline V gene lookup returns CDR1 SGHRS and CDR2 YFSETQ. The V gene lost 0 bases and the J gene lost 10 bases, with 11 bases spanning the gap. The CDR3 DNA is TGCGCCAGCAGCTTGGACAGGCCGTTAGAGCAGTTCTTC. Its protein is CASSLDRPLEQFF.

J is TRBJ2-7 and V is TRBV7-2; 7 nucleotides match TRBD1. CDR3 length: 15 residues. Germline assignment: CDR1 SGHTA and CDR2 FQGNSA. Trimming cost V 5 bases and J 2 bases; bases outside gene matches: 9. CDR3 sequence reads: CASSATGALTYEQYF. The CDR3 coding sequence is TGTGCCAGCAGCGCAACAGGGGCCCTAACCTACGAGCAGTACTTC.

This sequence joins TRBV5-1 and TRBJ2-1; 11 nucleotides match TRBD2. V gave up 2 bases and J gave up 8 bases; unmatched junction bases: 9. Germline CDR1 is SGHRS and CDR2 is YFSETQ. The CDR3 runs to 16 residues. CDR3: CASSFGLTSGDHEQFF. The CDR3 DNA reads TGCGCCAGCAGCTTCGGCTTGACTAGCGGGGACCATGAGCAGTTCTTC. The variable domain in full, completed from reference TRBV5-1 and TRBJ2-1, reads KAGVTQTPRYLIKTRGQQVTLSCSPISGHRSVSWYQQTPGQGLQFLFEYFSETQRNKGNFPGRFSGRQFSNSRSEMNVSTLELGDSALYLCASSFGLTSGDHEQFFGPGTRLTVL.

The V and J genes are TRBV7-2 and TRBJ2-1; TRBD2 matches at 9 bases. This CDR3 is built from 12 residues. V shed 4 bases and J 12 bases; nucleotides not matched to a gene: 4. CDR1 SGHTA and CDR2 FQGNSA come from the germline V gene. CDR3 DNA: TGTGCCAGCAGCTGGCGGGAGGGAGGGCAGTTCTTC. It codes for CASSWREGGQFF. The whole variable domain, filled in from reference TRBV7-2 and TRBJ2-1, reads GAGVSQSPSNKVTEKGKDVELRCDPISGHTALYWYRQSLGQGLEFLIYFQGNSAPDKSGLPSDRFSAERTGGSVSTLTIQRTQQEDSAVYLCASSWREGGQFFGPGTRLTVL.

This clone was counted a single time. Here the CDR3 reads CASSLASGRLYNEQFF. For the CDR3, the DNA is TGTGCCAGCAGCTTAGCTAGCGGGAGACTTTACAATGAGCAGTTCTTC. V and J are TRBV7-9 and TRBJ2-1; 9 bases line up with TRBD2. The V gene end was trimmed by 0 bases and the J gene end by 4 bases; junction bases not matched to a gene: 4. The CDR3 is 16 residues long. CDR1 SEHNR and CDR2 FQNEAQ come from the germline V gene (reference sequence).